This TCR beta chain was found in a study of early T cells in non-severe SARS-CoV-2 infection. TCRdb re-called the 5' RACE reads through MiXCR, storing one row per CDR3 protein. Of approximately 73,000 distinct CDR3 sequences listed, more than 10% are singletons. The CDR3 is 17 amino acids. Germline values: CDR1 DFQATT, CDR2 SNEGSKA (reference sequence). Losses at the gene ends were 3 bases for V and 0 bases for J; bases not matched to a gene: 8. Findings and limits, study-wide: Using VDJdb, the matching emphasized anti-spike CD8 responses while missing private and CD4 specificities.

At least ten counts were recorded for this clonotype. Its antigen is unknown. The specimen was whole blood. This receptor was identified in an adult who was a healthcare worker with PCR-confirmed SARS-CoV-2 infection or an uninfected control (not recorded which). The chain employs TRBV20-1 and TRBJ2-3, with 11 bases matching TRBD2. The CDR3 is CSARDPGLAGSTDTQYF. The CDR3 DNA sequence: TGCAGTGCTAGGGACCCCGGACTAGCGGGTAGCACAGATACGCAGTATTTT.